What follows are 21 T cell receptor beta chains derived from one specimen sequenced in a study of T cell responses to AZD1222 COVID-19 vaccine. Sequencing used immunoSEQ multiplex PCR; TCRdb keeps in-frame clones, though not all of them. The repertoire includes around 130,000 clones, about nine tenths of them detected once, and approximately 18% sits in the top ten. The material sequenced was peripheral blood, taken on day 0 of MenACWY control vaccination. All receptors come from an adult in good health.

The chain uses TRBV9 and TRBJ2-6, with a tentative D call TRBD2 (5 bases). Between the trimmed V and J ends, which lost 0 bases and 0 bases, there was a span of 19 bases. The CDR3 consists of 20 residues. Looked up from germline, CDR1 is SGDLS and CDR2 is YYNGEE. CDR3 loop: CASSVGSIGGLGSGANVLTF. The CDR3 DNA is TGTGCCAGCAGCGTAGGGTCAATCGGAGGATTAGGCTCTGGGGCCAACGTCCTGACTTTC.

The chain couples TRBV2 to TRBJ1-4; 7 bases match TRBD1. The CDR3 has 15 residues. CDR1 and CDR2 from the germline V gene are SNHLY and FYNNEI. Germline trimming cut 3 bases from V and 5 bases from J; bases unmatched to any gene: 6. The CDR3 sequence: CASSDPRTGNEKLFF. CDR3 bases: TGTGCCAGCAGTGATCCAAGGACAGGCAATGAAAAACTGTTTTTT.

CDR3 coding DNA: TGTGCCAGCAGTTACTCCGTTGAGTTGAATTCACCCCTCCACTTT. As protein: CASSYSVELNSPLHF. The chain uses TRBV6-2 or TRBV6-3 and TRBJ1-6; D not certain. The CDR3 is 15 residues long. CDR1 and CDR2 from the germline V gene are MNHEY and SVGEGT. Trimming stripped 0 bases from V and 7 bases from J, with 10 bases between.

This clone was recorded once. The CDR3 here is CASSQGNTNSPLHF. In DNA, the CDR3 is TGTGCCAGCAGCCAAGGCAACACCAATTCACCCCTCCACTTT. V and J are TRBV4-2 and TRBJ1-6, with D hard to call. This CDR3 spans 14 amino acids. Trimming took off 1 base at V and 7 bases at J, with 8 bases between the two ends. In germline, CDR1 is LGHNA, CDR2 YNFKEQ.

The CDR3: CASSPGTGGGGYTF. Here the CDR3 DNA reads TGTGCCAGTAGTCCCGGGACAGGGGGCGGTGGCTACACCTTC. V gene TRBV19 combines with J gene TRBJ1-2, with 12 bases aligning to TRBD1. Trimming at V came to 5 bases and at J to 7 bases, leaving 5 bases not matched to a gene. Germline values: CDR1 LNHDA, CDR2 SQIVND (reference sequence). The CDR3 spans 14 residues.

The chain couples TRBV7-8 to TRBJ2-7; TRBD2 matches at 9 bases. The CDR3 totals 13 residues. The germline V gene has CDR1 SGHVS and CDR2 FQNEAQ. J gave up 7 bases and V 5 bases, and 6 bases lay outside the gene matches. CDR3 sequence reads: CASSPAGGEEQYF. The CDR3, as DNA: TGTGCCAGCAGCCCAGCGGGAGGAGAAGAGCAGTACTTC.

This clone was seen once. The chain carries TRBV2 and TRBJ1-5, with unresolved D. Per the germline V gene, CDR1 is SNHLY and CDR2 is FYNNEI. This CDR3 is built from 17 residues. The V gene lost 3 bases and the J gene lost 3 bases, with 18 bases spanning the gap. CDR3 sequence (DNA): TGTGCCAGCAGTGAGCGGGCCAGGAAAGGGCACAATCAGCCCCAGCATTTT. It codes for CASSERARKGHNQPQHF.

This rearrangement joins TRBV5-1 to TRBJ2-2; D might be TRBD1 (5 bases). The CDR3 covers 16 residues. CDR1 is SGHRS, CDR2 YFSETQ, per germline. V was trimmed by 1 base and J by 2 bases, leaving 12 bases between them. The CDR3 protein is CASSLTQGSNTGELFF. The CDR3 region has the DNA TGCGCCAGCAGCTTGACGCAGGGATCCAACACCGGGGAGCTGTTTTTT.

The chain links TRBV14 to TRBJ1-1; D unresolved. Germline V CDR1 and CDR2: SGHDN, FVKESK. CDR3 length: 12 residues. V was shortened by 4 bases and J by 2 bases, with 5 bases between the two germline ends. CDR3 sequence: CASSPKNTEAFF. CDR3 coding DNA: TGTGCCAGCAGCCCCAAAAACACTGAAGCTTTCTTT.

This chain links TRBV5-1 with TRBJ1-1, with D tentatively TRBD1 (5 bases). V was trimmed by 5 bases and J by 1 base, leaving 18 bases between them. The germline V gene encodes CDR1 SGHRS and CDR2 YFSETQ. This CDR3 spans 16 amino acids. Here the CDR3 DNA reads TGCGCCAGCAGTCAGGGCTCCGGGTCAAAGAACACTGAAGCTTTCTTT. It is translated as CASSQGSGSKNTEAFF.

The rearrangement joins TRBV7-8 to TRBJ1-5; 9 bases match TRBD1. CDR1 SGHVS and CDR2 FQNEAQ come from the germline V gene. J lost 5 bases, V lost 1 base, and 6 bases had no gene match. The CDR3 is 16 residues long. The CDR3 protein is CASSLVTGGRDQPQHF. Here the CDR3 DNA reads TGTGCCAGCAGCTTAGTGACAGGGGGTAGAGATCAGCCCCAGCATTTT. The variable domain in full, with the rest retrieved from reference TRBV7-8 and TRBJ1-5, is GAGVSQSPRYKVAKRGQDVALRCDPISGHVSLFWYQQALGQGPEFLTYFQNEAQLDKSGLPSDRFFAERPEGSVSTLKIQRTQQEDSAVYLCASSLVTGGRDQPQHFGDGTRLSIL.

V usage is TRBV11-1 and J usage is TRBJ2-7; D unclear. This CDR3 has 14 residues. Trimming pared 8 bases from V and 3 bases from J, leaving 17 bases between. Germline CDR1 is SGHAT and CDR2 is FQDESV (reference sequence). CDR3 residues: CASGDLGKDYEQYF. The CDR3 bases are TGTGCCAGCGGGGATTTAGGAAAGGACTACGAGCAGTACTTC.

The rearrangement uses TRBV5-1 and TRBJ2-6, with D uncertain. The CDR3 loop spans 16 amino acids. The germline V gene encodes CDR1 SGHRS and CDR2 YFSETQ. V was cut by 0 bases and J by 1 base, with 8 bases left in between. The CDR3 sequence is CASSLVGPSGANVLTF. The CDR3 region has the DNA TGCGCCAGCAGCTTGGTCGGACCGTCTGGGGCCAACGTCCTGACTTTC.

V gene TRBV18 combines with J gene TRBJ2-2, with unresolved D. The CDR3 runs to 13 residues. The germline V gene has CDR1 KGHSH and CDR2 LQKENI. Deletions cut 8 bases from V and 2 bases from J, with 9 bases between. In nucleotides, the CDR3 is TGTGCCAGCCCAATCACAAACACCGGGGAGCTGTTTTTT. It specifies CASPITNTGELFF.

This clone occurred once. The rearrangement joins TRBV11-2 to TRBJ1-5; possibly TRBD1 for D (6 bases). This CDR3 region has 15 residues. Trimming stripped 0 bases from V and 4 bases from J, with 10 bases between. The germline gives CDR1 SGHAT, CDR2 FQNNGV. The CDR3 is CASSLESGVNQPQHF. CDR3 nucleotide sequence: TGTGCCAGCAGCTTAGAATCAGGGGTTAATCAGCCCCAGCATTTT.

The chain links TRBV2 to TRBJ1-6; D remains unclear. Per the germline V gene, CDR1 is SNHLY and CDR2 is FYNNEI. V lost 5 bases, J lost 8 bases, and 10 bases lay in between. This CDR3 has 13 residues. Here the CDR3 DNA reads TGTGCCAGCAGTCCTCGGACCTATTCACCCCTCCACTTT. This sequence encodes CASSPRTYSPLHF. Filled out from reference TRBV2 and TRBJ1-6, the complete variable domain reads EPEVTQTPSHQVTQMGQEVILRCVPISNHLYFYWYRQILGQKVEFLVSFYNNEISEKSEIFDDQFSVERPDGSNFTLKIRSTKLEDSAMYFCASSPRTYSPLHFGNGTRLTVT.

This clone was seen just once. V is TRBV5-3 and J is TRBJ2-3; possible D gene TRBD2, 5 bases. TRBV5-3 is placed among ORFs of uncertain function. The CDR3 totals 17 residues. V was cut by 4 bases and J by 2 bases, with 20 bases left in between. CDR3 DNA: TGTGCCAGAAGCCTTCCTCCTGGAGCGGAGTACACAGATACGCAGTATTTT. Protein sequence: CARSLPPGAEYTDTQYF.

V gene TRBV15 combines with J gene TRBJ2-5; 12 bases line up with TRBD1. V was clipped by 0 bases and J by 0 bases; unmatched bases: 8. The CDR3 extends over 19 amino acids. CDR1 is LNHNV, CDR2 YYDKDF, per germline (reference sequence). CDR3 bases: TGTGCCACCAGCAGAGATGCGGGACAGGGGGCTTTTTACCAAGAGACCCAGTACTTC. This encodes CATSRDAGQGAFYQETQYF.

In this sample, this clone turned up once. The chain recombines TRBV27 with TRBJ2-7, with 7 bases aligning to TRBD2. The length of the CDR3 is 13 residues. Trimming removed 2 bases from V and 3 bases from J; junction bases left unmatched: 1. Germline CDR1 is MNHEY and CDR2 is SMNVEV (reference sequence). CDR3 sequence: CASSLPSGYEQYF. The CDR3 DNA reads TGTGCCAGCAGTTTACCTAGCGGCTACGAGCAGTACTTC.

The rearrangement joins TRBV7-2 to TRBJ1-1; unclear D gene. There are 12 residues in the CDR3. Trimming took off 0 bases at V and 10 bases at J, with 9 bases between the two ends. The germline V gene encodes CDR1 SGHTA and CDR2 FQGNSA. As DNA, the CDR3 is TGTGCCAGCAGCTTAGCGAACGGGCGAGCTTTCTTT. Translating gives CASSLANGRAFF.

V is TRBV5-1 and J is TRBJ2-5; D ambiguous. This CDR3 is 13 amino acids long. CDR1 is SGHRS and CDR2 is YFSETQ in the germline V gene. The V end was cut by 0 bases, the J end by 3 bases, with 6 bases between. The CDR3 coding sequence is TGCGCCAGCAGCTTGGGGGCAGAAGAGACCCAGTACTTC. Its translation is CASSLGAEETQYF.